The clone carrying this TCR beta chain appeared a few times. Its antigen is undetermined. Unique molecular identifiers tagged the TCRbeta library. TCRdb reprocessed the PCR reads via MiXCR and lists one record per CDR3 protein. Among 300,000 to 350,000 distinct CDR3 sequences, approximately 20% were seen once, and the ten largest hold about 10%. This entry comes from a study of T-cell reconstitution after alpha-beta-depleted transplantation in children. Trimming left V 0 bases short and J 1 base short, with 15 bases between. Germline V lookup: CDR1 SGHVS, CDR2 FQNEAQ. The CDR3 length is 17 residues. Overall study findings and caveats: Diversity of TCRbeta at day 60 was high in some patients, arising from surviving recipient T cells and thymic progenitors. When one year had passed after transplant, most T-cell counts and diversity came from newly produced T cells.

The clonotype was recovered from a male patient between 10 and 17 years old who had a stem cell transplant for acute lymphoblastic leukemia, so the T cells may come from the graft donor. The starting material was PBMCs, mostly from graft donor cells, obtained 180 days after TCRalphabeta/CD19-depleted stem cell transplant. The gene calls are TRBV7-8 and TRBJ1-1; D might be TRBD1 (5 bases). The CDR3: CASSLARQSLRNTEAFF. As DNA, the CDR3 is TGTGCCAGCAGCTTAGCGAGACAGAGCCTTCGGAACACTGAAGCTTTCTTT.